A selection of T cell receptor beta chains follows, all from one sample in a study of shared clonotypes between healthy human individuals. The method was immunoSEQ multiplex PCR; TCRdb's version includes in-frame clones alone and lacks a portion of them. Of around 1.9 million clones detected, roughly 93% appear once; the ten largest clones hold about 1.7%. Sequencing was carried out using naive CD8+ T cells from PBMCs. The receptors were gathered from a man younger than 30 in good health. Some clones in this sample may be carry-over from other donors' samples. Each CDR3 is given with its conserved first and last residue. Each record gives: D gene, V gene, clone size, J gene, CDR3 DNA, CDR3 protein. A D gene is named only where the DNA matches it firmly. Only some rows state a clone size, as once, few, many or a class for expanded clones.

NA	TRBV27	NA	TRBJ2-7	TGTGCCAGCAGTATCGGACAGAGTTCCTACGAGCAGTACTTC	CASSIGQSSYEQYF
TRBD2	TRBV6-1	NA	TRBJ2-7	TGTGCCAGCAGTGAACTCGGGACTAGCTCCTACGAGCAGTACTTC	CASSELGTSSYEQYF
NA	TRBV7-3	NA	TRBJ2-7	TGTGCCAGCAGCCACACTCTCCAGACAGGCTACGAGCAGTACTTC	CASSHTLQTGYEQYF
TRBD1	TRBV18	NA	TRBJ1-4	TGTGCCAGCTCACCAAAAGGGACAGGGTCGACAACTAATGAAAAACTGTTTTTT	CASSPKGTGSTTNEKLFF
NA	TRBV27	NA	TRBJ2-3	TGTGCCAGCAGCCTATCCGGAACGGATGGCACAGATACGCAGTATTTT	CASSLSGTDGTDTQYF
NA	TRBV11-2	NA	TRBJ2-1	TGTGCCAGCAGCTTACCCCCGGGGAGCTCCTACAATGAGCAGTTCTTC	CASSLPPGSSYNEQFF
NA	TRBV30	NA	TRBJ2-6	TGTGCCTGGAGTGTTCGGGAAACCAACTTCCTGACTTTC	CAWSVRETNFLTF
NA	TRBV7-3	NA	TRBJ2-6	TGTGCCAGCAGCTTAATGGCAGGGGCCGGGTACTCTGGGGCCAACGTCCTGACTTTC	CASSLMAGAGYSGANVLTF
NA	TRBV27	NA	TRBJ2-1	TGTGCCAGCAGTACCCCCGGCAGGGAGCAGTTCTTC	CASSTPGREQFF
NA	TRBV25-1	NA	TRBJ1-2	TGTGCCAGCAGTGAATGGCTCTCGGATGGCTACACCTTC	CASSEWLSDGYTF
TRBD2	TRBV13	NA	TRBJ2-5	TGTGCCAGCAGCACAGAGACTAGCGGCGGGGGAGAGACCCAGTACTTC	CASSTETSGGGETQYF
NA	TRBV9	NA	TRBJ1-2	TGTGCCAGCAGCGTAGCTAGGGGAAGGGAGGACTATGGCTACACCTTC	CASSVARGREDYGYTF
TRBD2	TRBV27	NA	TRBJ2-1	TGTGCCAGCAGTTTATTAATGATGCGGGAGGGCCCTCGGAATGAGCAGTTCTTC	CASSLLMMREGPRNEQFF
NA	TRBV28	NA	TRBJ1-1	TGTGCCAGCAGTTTTGGACCGAACACTGAAGCTTTCTTT	CASSFGPNTEAFF
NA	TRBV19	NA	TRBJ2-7	TGTGCCAGTAGTATAGGGAACACCTACGAGCAGTACTTC	CASSIGNTYEQYF
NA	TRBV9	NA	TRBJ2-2	TGTGCCAGCAGCGTAGGGGACTACACCGGGGAGCTGTTTTTT	CASSVGDYTGELFF
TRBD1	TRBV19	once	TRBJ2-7	TGTGCCAGTACGGCAGGGGGCTCCTACGAGCAGTACTTC	CASTAGGSYEQYF
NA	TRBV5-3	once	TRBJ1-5	TGTGCCAGAAGCTTGGTCAAAGTTTTTTTGGGGGATCAGCCCCAGCATTTT	CARSLVKVFLGDQPQHF
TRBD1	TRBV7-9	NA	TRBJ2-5	TGTGCCAGGACCCAATACAGGGGGCAACAAGAGACCCAGTACTTC	CARTQYRGQQETQYF
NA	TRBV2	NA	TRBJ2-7	TGTGCCAGCAGTGAACGTAGTTCGGATTACGAGCAGTACTTC	CASSERSSDYEQYF
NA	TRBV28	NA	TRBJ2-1	TGTGCCAGCCGCGGACCCGCCACTGAAGATGAGCAGTTCTTC	CASRGPATEDEQFF
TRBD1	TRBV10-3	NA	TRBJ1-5	TGTGCCACGCAGGGGGACGACCCTAGCAATCAGCCCCAGCATTTT	CATQGDDPSNQPQHF
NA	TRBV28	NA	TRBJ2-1	TGTGCCAGCAGCCTGAGGTTCGGGGGAGCTGGGGATGGTGAGCAGTTCTTC	CASSLRFGGAGDGEQFF
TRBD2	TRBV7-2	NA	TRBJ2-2	TGTGCCAGCAGCTTGCGGGAGAACGGGGCCGGGGAGCTGTTTTTT	CASSLRENGAGELFF
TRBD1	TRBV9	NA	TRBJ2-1	TGTGCCAGCAGCGTAACCCGGGACAGGGGGCTGGGTGAGCAGTTCTTC	CASSVTRDRGLGEQFF
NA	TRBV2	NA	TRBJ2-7	TGTGCCAGCAGTATTCAGTTAAACGAGCAGTACTTC	CASSIQLNEQYF
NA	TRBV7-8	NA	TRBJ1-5	TGTGCCAGCGGACTTGGAGCGAATCAGCCCCAGCATTTT	CASGLGANQPQHF
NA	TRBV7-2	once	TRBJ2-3	TGTGCCAGCAGCTCCTTCGGGCGTAGCACAGATACGCAGTATTTT	CASSSFGRSTDTQYF
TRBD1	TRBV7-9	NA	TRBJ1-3	TGTGCCAGCAGCTTAGGCCCGAGACAGGGTTGGAACACCATATATTTT	CASSLGPRQGWNTIYF
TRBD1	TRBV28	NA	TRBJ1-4	TGTGCCAGCAGTTTAATGGTGGACAGGGTCGGGGAAAAACTGTTTTTT	CASSLMVDRVGEKLFF
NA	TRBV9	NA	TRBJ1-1	TGTGCCAGCACCAGAGGGCAAGGTAACACTGAAGCTTTCTTT	CASTRGQGNTEAFF
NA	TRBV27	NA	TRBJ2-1	TGTGCCAGCAGTTTACTGAACGGGGTCAATGAGCAGTTCTTC	CASSLLNGVNEQFF
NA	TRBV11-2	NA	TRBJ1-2	TGTGCCAGCAGCTTGGCCGGGACACCGATTGCTAACTATGGCTACACCTTC	CASSLAGTPIANYGYTF
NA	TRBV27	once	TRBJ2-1	TGTGCCAGCAGTCCGCGGTGGCTCCCAGTGGGGGATGAGCAGTTCTTC	CASSPRWLPVGDEQFF
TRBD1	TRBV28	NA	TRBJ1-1	TGTGCCAGCAGTACCCGGACAGGGGAGGACCTGCGAGCTTTCTTT	CASSTRTGEDLRAFF
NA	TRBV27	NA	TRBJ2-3	TGTGCCAGCAGTGCCAGCACAGATACGCAGTATTTT	CASSASTDTQYF
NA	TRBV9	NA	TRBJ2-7	TGTGCCAGCAGCGTACCAGGAGGAAACGAGCAGTACTTC	CASSVPGGNEQYF
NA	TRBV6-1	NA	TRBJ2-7	TGTGCCAGCTCGGATAATTTAATGGCCTACGAGCAGTACTTC	CASSDNLMAYEQYF
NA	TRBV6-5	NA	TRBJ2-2	TGTGCCAGCAGTTATCCGGGGGGCGTAAACACCGGGGAGCTGTTTTTT	CASSYPGGVNTGELFF
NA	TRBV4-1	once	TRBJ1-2	TGCGCCAGCAGCCAAGGGCTAGGGGTCACCTTC	CASSQGLGVTF
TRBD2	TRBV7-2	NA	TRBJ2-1	TGTGCCAGCAGCTTAGCCCCGACTAGCGCCAATGAGCAGTTCTTC	CASSLAPTSANEQFF
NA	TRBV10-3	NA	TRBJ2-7	TGTGCCATCCAACCGGGACCCTCTTCCCACGAGCAGTACTTC	CAIQPGPSSHEQYF
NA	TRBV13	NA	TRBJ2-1	TGTGCCAGTGCGACTAGAGGTCCCTACAATGAGCAGTTCTTC	CASATRGPYNEQFF
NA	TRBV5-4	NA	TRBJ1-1	TGTGCCAGCAGCTTGGACAAGAACACTGAAGCTTTCTTT	CASSLDKNTEAFF